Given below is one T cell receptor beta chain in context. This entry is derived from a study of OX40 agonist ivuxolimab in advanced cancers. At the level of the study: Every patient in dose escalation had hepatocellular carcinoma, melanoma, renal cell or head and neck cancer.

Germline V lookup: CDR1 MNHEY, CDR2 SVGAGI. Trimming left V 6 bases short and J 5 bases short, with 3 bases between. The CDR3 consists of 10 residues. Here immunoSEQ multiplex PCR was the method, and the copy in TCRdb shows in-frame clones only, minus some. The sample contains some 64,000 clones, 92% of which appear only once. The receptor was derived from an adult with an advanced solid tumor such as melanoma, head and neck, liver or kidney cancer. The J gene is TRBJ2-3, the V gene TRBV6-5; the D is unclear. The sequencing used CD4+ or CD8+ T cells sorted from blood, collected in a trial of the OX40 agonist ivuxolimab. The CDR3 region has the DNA TGTGCCAGCAGAGGAGATACGCAGTATTTT. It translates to CASRGDTQYF.